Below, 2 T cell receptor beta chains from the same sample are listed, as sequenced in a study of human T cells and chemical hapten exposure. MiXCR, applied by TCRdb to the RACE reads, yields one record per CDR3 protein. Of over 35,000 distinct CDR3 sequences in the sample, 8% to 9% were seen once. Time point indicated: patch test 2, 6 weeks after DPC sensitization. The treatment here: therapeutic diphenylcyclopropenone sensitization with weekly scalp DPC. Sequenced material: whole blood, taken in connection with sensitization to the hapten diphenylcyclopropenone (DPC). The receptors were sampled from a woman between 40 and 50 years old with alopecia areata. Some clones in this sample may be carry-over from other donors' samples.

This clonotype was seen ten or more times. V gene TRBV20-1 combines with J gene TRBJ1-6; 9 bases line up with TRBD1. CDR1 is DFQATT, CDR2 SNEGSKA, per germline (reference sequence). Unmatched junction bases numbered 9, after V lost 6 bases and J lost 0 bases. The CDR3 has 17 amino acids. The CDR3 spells CSAGDRVRGSYNSPLHF. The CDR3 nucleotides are TGCAGTGCAGGGGACAGGGTACGAGGCTCCTATAATTCACCCCTCCACTTT.

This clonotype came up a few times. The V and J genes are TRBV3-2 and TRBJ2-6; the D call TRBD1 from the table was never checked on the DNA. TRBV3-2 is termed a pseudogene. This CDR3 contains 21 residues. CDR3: CASSPRPTGGGRISGANVLTF. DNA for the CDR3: TGTGCCAGCAGCCCACGCCCCACAGGGGGGGGGCGCATCTCTGGGGCCAACGTCCTGACTTTC.